The rows below give T cell receptor beta chains drawn from one sample of a study of blood T cell repertoires in COVID-19. Sequenced by immunoSEQ multiplex PCR; TCRdb stores in-frame clones only, minus some. There are 50,000 or so clones in the sample; about 80% occur only once, and roughly 25% lies in the top ten. Specimen: peripheral blood. The receptors originated from a man between 65 and 79 years old with acute or convalescent COVID-19. CDR3s include the opening cysteine and the closing phenylalanine or tryptophan.

cdr3_length	j_call	v_call	cdr3_aa
16	TRBJ1-1	TRBV27	CASSIYPDTLNTEAFF
12	TRBJ1-1	TRBV29-1	CSAQGWGTEAFF
15	TRBJ1-1	TRBV7-9	CASSPGDPYFAEAFF
16	TRBJ2-3	TRBV2	CASIGLAPIRTDTQYF
14	TRBJ2-7	TRBV5-1	CASSRNRGAYEQYF
16	TRBJ1-2	TRBV6-5	CASSYWGTGTGYGYTF
17	TRBJ2-5	TRBV4-2	CASSQEGYKLGQETQYF
15	TRBJ2-3	TRBV3-1/TRBV3-2	CASSQGQVLQDTQYF
13	TRBJ2-3	TRBV3-1/TRBV3-2	CASSQVGGAHQYF
15	TRBJ1-1	TRBV11-2	CASSTRQGGFLEAFF
18	TRBJ2-2	TRBV27	CASSLSYNRGFGTGELFF
15	TRBJ1-1	TRBV3-1/TRBV3-2	CASSQYRVGDTEAFF
15	TRBJ1-2	TRBV6-5	CASSPQTGVDYGYTF
11	TRBJ1-2	TRBV7-9	CAIHRGGGYTF
14	TRBJ1-6	TRBV7-9	CASSQTAPNSPLHF
16	TRBJ1-5	TRBV28	CASSTSGQGVNQPQHF
11	TRBJ2-5	TRBV5-1	CASSRQETQYF
13	TRBJ1-6	TRBV5-4	CASSLAADSPLHF